This T cell receptor beta chain was obtained from a study of T cell responses to AZD1222 COVID-19 vaccine. Study context: It was second doses at about 4 or about 12 weeks that were pooled. Broader study findings: There were mostly white British donors and more females than males, and clonal diversity was possibly underestimated.

Using immunoSEQ multiplex PCR, the repertoire was profiled, and TCRdb retains in-frame clones only, with some absent. The sample shows around 75,000 clones, roughly 84% of them seen only once. CDR1 and CDR2 from the germline V gene are SGDLS and YYNGEE. The CDR3 sequence is 15 residues long. Trimming took 4 bases from V and 6 from J, leaving 17 bases between them. With respect to this clone: Its antigen is undetermined.

This rearrangement joins TRBV9 to TRBJ1-5; no definite D call. The sequence was collected from an adult in good health. The sample in question was peripheral blood, obtained on day 0 of AZD1222 vaccination. CDR3 in amino acids: CASSPEGVVGQPQHF. The DNA for the CDR3 is TGTGCCAGCAGCCCAGAAGGAGTGGTGGGTCAGCCCCAGCATTTT.